These 22 T cell receptor beta chains were sequenced from one sample in a study of beta chain features in type 1 diabetes. Expressed TCRB transcripts were sequenced because the isolated RNA had all been reverse transcribed beforehand. Sequenced by immunoSEQ multiplex PCR; TCRdb stores in-frame clones only, minus some. The sample consists of 310,000 or so clones, more than 9.5% of them appearing once. The material sequenced was naive CD4+ T cells from blood. The receptors shown here come from a woman aged 25 to 39 in good health.

The chain carries TRBV5-1 and TRBJ2-5; 7 bases align to TRBD1. The CDR3 sequence is 13 residues long. Germline values: CDR1 SGHRS, CDR2 YFSETQ. The trim removed 6 bases at V and 3 bases at J, leaving 5 bases unmatched. Here the CDR3 reads CASTLTGEETQYF. In DNA form, the CDR3 reads TGCGCCAGCACCCTTACAGGGGAAGAGACCCAGTACTTC.

The CDR3 DNA reads as TGTGCCATCAGGAAGAATAGCGGGAGTTTGCGGAGTGAGCAGTTCTTC. Amino acids: CAIRKNSGSLRSEQFF. The chain joins TRBV10-3 to TRBJ2-1; TRBD2 matches 9 bases. The CDR3 runs 16 residues. CDR1 and CDR2 (germline): ENHRY, SYGVKD. V shed 6 bases and J 9 bases; nucleotides not matched to a gene: 15.

This clone has a handful of counts. CDR3 coding DNA: TGTGCCACTTCTTCGGGACTAGCGGCCTACGAGCAGTACTTC. Translated: CATSSGLAAYEQYF. The V call is TRBV7-9, the J call TRBJ2-7; 11 bases line up with TRBD2. The CDR3 length is 14 residues. Germline CDR1 SEHNR, CDR2 FQNEAQ (reference sequence). J lost 2 bases, V lost 10 bases, and 7 bases had no gene match. Together with reference TRBV7-9 and TRBJ2-7, the CDR3 gives the full variable domain: DTGVSQNPRHKITKRGQNVTFRCDPISEHNRLYWYRQTLGQGPEFLTYFQNEAQLEKSRLLSDRFSAERPKGSFSTLEIQRTEQGDSAMYLCATSSGLAAYEQYFGPGTRLTVT.

The V and J genes are TRBV6-5 and TRBJ2-1, with 15 bases identical to TRBD2. The V gene end was trimmed by 6 bases and the J gene end by 6 bases; junction bases not matched to a gene: 3. Germline V gene data show CDR1 as MNHEY and CDR2 as SVGAGI. The CDR3 contains 15 residues. CDR3 residues: CASRRTSGRANEQFF. CDR3 nucleotides: TGTGCCAGCAGGCGGACTAGCGGGAGGGCCAATGAGCAGTTCTTC.

There are a few counts of this clone. The chain carries TRBV18 and TRBJ1-5; the match to TRBD1 covers 12 bases. Germline lookup yields CDR1 KGHSH and CDR2 LQKENI. Germline trimming cut 2 bases from V and 6 bases from J; bases unmatched to any gene: 5. The CDR3 runs to 16 residues. The CDR3 is CASSPAGTGGGQPQHF. Here the CDR3 DNA reads TGTGCCAGCTCACCAGCCGGGACAGGGGGCGGTCAGCCCCAGCATTTT. The variable domain in full, with the rest retrieved from reference TRBV18 and TRBJ1-5, is NAGVMQNPRHLVRRRGQEARLRCSPMKGHSHVYWYRQLPEEGLKFMVYLQKENIIDESGMPKERFSAEFPKEGPSILRIQQVVRGDSAAYFCASSPAGTGGGQPQHFGDGTRLSIL.

V usage is TRBV10-3 and J usage is TRBJ2-3, with TRBD2 matching 8 bases. This CDR3 contains 14 residues. J was trimmed by 1 base and V by 4 bases; bases with no gene match: 1. Germline CDR1 is ENHRY and CDR2 is SYGVKD. The CDR3 DNA sequence: TGTGCCATCAGTGCGACTAGCGGCACAGATACGCAGTATTTT. Its protein is CAISATSGTDTQYF.

The rearrangement uses TRBV7-3 and TRBJ2-3, with D perhaps TRBD2 (6 bases). The V end was cut by 1 base, the J end by 4 bases, with 12 bases between. Germline V CDR1 and CDR2: SGHTA, FQGTGA. The CDR3 runs 15 residues. The CDR3 here is CASSLSGMLADTQYF. The CDR3, as DNA: TGTGCCAGCAGCTTAAGCGGGATGTTAGCAGATACGCAGTATTTT.

The rearrangement links TRBV18 to TRBJ1-5; 11 bases line up with TRBD1. V lost 6 bases to trimming and J lost 4 bases; unmatched junction nucleotides: 2. There are 14 residues in the CDR3. The germline V gene has CDR1 KGHSH and CDR2 LQKENI. The CDR3 sequence: CASSGTGGNQPQHF. The DNA of the CDR3 is TGTGCCAGCTCCGGGACAGGGGGGAATCAGCCCCAGCATTTT.

V is TRBV18 and J is TRBJ1-1; D is uncertain. The length of the CDR3 is 16 residues. Germline lookup yields CDR1 KGHSH and CDR2 LQKENI. Trimming removed 2 bases from V and 3 bases from J, with 16 bases in between. The CDR3 loop is CASSPRSGFLDTEAFF. The CDR3 bases are TGTGCCAGCTCACCAAGATCGGGGTTTTTGGACACTGAAGCTTTCTTT.

The chain joins TRBV10-3 to TRBJ2-1, with TRBD2 as a possible D gene (5 bases). The CDR3 is 14 residues long. V was shortened by 2 bases and J by 6 bases, with 11 bases between the two germline ends. CDR1 and CDR2 (germline): ENHRY, SYGVKD. CDR3: CAISEGQEVNEQFF. DNA for the CDR3: TGTGCCATCAGTGAGGGGCAGGAGGTCAATGAGCAGTTCTTC.

This clone was picked up a small number of times. V and J are TRBV5-4 and TRBJ2-7; 9 bases fit TRBD1. The CDR3 contains 12 residues. CDR1 is SGHNT and CDR2 is YYREEE in the germline V gene (reference sequence). Trimming removed 4 bases from V and 12 bases from J; junction bases left unmatched: 8. CDR3 nucleotides: TGTGCCAGCAGCGTTACAGGGGGCCGGCCGTACTTC. It codes for CASSVTGGRPYF.

This clone was counted a few times. The chain employs TRBV4-2 and TRBJ2-3, with TRBD1 identical over 8 bases. Looked up from germline, CDR1 is LGHNA and CDR2 is YNFKEQ. The CDR3 consists of 18 residues. J was trimmed by 5 bases and V by 2 bases; bases with no gene match: 15. The CDR3 nucleotides read TGTGCCAGCAGCCAACTCGGACAGGGTATGCTCGGGGAAGATACGCAGTATTTT. The encoded protein is CASSQLGQGMLGEDTQYF.

A remark on this clone: The same CDR3 is also encoded by other DNA sequences in this sample. J is TRBJ2-5 and V is TRBV28, with 7 positions matching TRBD1. The length of the CDR3 is 13 residues. V was clipped by 6 bases and J by 2 bases; unmatched bases: 3. Germline V gene sequence: CDR1 MDHEN, CDR2 SYDVKM. For the CDR3, the DNA is TGTGCCAGCAGACGACAGGGACAAGAGACCCAGTACTTC. Protein: CASRRQGQETQYF. Based on the CDR3 plus reference TRBV28 and TRBJ2-5, the full variable domain is DVKVTQSSRYLVKRTGEKVFLECVQDMDHENMFWYRQDPGLGLRLIYFSYDVKMKEKGDIPEGYSVSREKKERFSLILESASTNQTSMYLCASRRQGQETQYFGPGTRLLVL.

This clone was counted only a few times. The gene calls are TRBV29-1 and TRBJ2-3, with D tentatively TRBD2 (6 bases). Germline values: CDR1 SQVTM, CDR2 ANQGSEA. CDR3 length: 14 amino acids. V lost 5 bases and J 4 bases, leaving 16 bases between the germline ends. The DNA for the CDR3 is TGCAGCGTTCAGGAGGGCCCTCCCGCAGATACGCAGTATTTT. It specifies CSVQEGPPADTQYF.

CDR3 nucleotides: TGTGCCTGTTCCGGGACAGCACTCTACGAGCAGTACTTC. Translated: CACSGTALYEQYF. This rearrangement joins TRBV19 to TRBJ2-7, with 7 bases matching TRBD1. V shed 11 bases and J 3 bases; nucleotides not matched to a gene: 10. Germline-derived CDR1 and CDR2 are LNHDA and SQIVND (reference sequence). This CDR3 is 13 amino acids long.

This sequence joins TRBV18 and TRBJ2-7; D is uncertain. Trimming stripped 0 bases from V and 7 bases from J, with 10 bases between. The germline CDR1 and CDR2 sequences are KGHSH and LQKENI. The CDR3 totals 13 residues. The CDR3 sequence: CASSPPGYWEQYF. The DNA of the CDR3 is TGTGCCAGCTCACCACCCGGGTACTGGGAGCAGTACTTC.

The sample holds a few counts of this clone. V is TRBV28 and J is TRBJ2-7, with 8 bases aligning to TRBD1. CDR3 length: 12 residues. V shed 6 bases, J shed 7 bases, and the junction held 5 bases outside the gene matches. Germline lookup yields CDR1 MDHEN and CDR2 SYDVKM. This CDR3 reads CASSTRTGEQYF. CDR3 DNA sequence: TGTGCCAGCAGCACCCGGACAGGGGAGCAGTACTTC.

In its sample, this clone was seen a few times. The V and J genes are TRBV7-9 and TRBJ2-5; weak D call: TRBD2 (5 bases). Germline assignment: CDR1 SEHNR and CDR2 FQNEAQ (reference sequence). Trimming pared 7 bases from V and 3 bases from J, leaving 15 bases between. The CDR3 loop spans 14 amino acids. The CDR3 loop reads CASIKEGYEETQYF. CDR3 bases: TGTGCCAGCATCAAAGAGGGCTACGAAGAGACCCAGTACTTC.

The rearrangement joins TRBV18 to TRBJ1-1; possible D gene TRBD1, 6 bases. Between the trimmed V and J ends, which lost 0 bases and 6 bases, there was a span of 8 bases. The CDR3 has 13 residues. Germline V gene sequence: CDR1 KGHSH, CDR2 LQKENI. The CDR3 reads CASSPPGAAEAFF. DNA of the CDR3: TGTGCCAGCTCACCACCGGGGGCGGCTGAAGCTTTCTTT. Filled out from reference TRBV18 and TRBJ1-1, the complete variable domain reads NAGVMQNPRHLVRRRGQEARLRCSPMKGHSHVYWYRQLPEEGLKFMVYLQKENIIDESGMPKERFSAEFPKEGPSILRIQQVVRGDSAAYFCASSPPGAAEAFFGQGTRLTVV.

This clone was picked up a small number of times. The chain is built from TRBV2 and TRBJ2-7; TRBD2 matches at 8 bases. Germline CDR1 and CDR2: SNHLY and FYNNEI. The CDR3 length is 14 residues. Trimming took 8 bases from V and 0 from J; bases not matched to a gene: 6. The DNA of the CDR3 is TGTGCCAGCTATGGACTAGCTAACTCCTACGAGCAGTACTTC. It is translated as CASYGLANSYEQYF.

This clone was observed a handful of times. This rearrangement joins TRBV19 to TRBJ2-1; 14 bases line up with TRBD2. This CDR3 spans 17 amino acids. V lost 4 bases, J lost 9 bases, and 11 bases stayed unmatched. Germline V lookup: CDR1 LNHDA, CDR2 SQIVND (reference sequence). The CDR3 DNA reads as TGTGCCAGTAGTAGCAGAGAAGGGACTAGCGGGAGTGGTGAGCAGTTCTTC. As protein: CASSSREGTSGSGEQFF.

The chain uses TRBV19 and TRBJ2-2; D is undetermined. Germline V lookup: CDR1 LNHDA, CDR2 SQIVND (reference sequence). The V end was cut by 5 bases, the J end by 5 bases, with 12 bases between. CDR3 length: 14 residues. The CDR3 loop reads CASSPGDGTGELFF. Here the CDR3 DNA reads TGTGCCAGTAGTCCAGGTGACGGAACCGGGGAGCTGTTTTTT.